These 5 T cell receptor beta chains originate from one sample sequenced in a study of blood T cell repertoires in COVID-19. The assay was immunoSEQ multiplex PCR, and TCRdb's table has in-frame clones only and misses some. The sample gives around 320,000 clones, approximately 90% of which show up once; almost 4% is in the top ten. Sample: PBMCs or T cells enriched from blood (not recorded which). The origin of the receptors is a woman aged 25 to 39 who had been exposed to COVID-19.

This sequence joins TRBV19 and TRBJ2-7, with D perhaps TRBD2 (5 bases). This CDR3 contains 15 residues. From germline, CDR1 is LNHDA and CDR2 SQIVND (reference sequence). V was cut by 1 base and J by 4 bases, with 14 bases left in between. The DNA of the CDR3 is TGTGCCAGTAGTATAGGCAGTCAGCCGGGATACGAGCAGTACTTC. This translates into CASSIGSQPGYEQYF.

J is TRBJ1-6 and V is TRBV9, with TRBD1 matching 9 bases. J lost 9 bases, V lost 4 bases, and 5 bases had no gene match. Germline-derived CDR1 and CDR2 are SGDLS and YYNGEE. This CDR3 is 14 amino acids long. The CDR3 protein is CASSPQGAGSPLHF. The CDR3, as DNA: TGTGCCAGCAGCCCACAGGGGGCCGGTTCACCCCTCCACTTT. Variable domain in full (rest from reference TRBV9 and TRBJ1-6): DSGVTQTPKHLITATGQRVTLRCSPRSGDLSVYWYQQSLDQGLQFLIQYYNGEERAKGNILERFSAQQFPDLHSELNLSSLELGDSALYFCASSPQGAGSPLHFGNGTRLTVT.

This clone was counted once. V gene TRBV7-8 combines with J gene TRBJ2-2; D gene uncertain. The CDR3 sequence is 15 residues long. Per germline, CDR1 SGHVS and CDR2 FQNEAQ. V gave up 3 bases and J gave up 0 bases, with 8 bases separating them. The CDR3 protein is CASSFPAANTGELFF. As DNA, the CDR3 is TGTGCCAGCAGCTTCCCGGCGGCGAACACCGGGGAGCTGTTTTTT.

This chain's CDR3 is CATSRGPGGRYNEQFF. The CDR3 nucleotides read TGTGCCACCAGCAGAGGACCGGGGGGTCGGTACAATGAGCAGTTCTTC. The V gene is TRBV15, the J gene TRBJ2-1; 7 bases match TRBD2. The CDR3 extends over 16 amino acids. After removal of 1 base from V and 4 bases from J, the junction contained 7 bases not matched to a gene. Germline assignment: CDR1 LNHNV and CDR2 YYDKDF (reference sequence). Full variable domain (rest looked up from reference TRBV15 and TRBJ2-1): DAMVIQNPRYQVTQFGKPVTLSCSQTLNHNVMYWYQQKSSQAPKLLFHYYDKDFNNEADTPDNFQSRRPNTSFCFLDIRSPGLGDTAMYLCATSRGPGGRYNEQFFGPGTRLTVL.

The chain has TRBV21-1 and TRBJ1-4. TRBV21-1 is a pseudogene. CDR3 length: 16 amino acids. DNA for the CDR3: TGTGCCAGCAGCAAAGGAGGACTTCAAGGAATTGAAAAACTGTTTTTT. Its protein is CASSKGGLQGIEKLFF.